One and the same sample provided the 6 T cell receptor beta chains below, sequenced in a study of blood T cells in healthy people across ages. Primed by a sample-barcoded 5' primer and a J-beta primer mix, a second PCR proceeded for about 6 to 12 cycles. TCRdb re-derived calls from the 5' RACE reads in MiXCR, one entry per CDR3 protein. The table lists 1,800,000 or so distinct CDR3 sequences, 39% of them singletons. The sequenced material came from blood. The receptors originated from a human donor in good health.

CDR3 sequence reads: CASTISGGGYTF. CDR3 in DNA: TGTGCCAGCACCATTAGTGGTGGCGGCTACACCTTC. The chain recombines TRBV6-6 with TRBJ1-2, with no clear D. Germline V gene lookup returns CDR1 MNHNY and CDR2 SVGAGI (reference sequence). V dropped 7 bases and J dropped 8 bases, with 14 bases sitting between them. This CDR3 is built from 12 residues.

This chain uses TRBV29-1 with TRBJ1-1; TRBD1 is a possible D gene (5 bases). The ends were cut back, 1 base at V and 3 bases at J, with 15 bases in the middle. This CDR3 comprises 15 residues. Germline values: CDR1 SQVTM, CDR2 ANQGSEA. The CDR3 here is CSVEGLGGGDTEAFF. DNA of the CDR3: TGCAGCGTTGAAGGCCTGGGGGGAGGTGACACTGAAGCTTTCTTT.

The CDR3 DNA reads TGTGCCAGCAGCATACAGGGAAACACCATATATTTT. It specifies CASSIQGNTIYF. The chain couples TRBV7-2 to TRBJ1-3; D gene unclear. The CDR3 runs to 12 residues. Germline V lookup: CDR1 SGHTA, CDR2 FQGNSA. The germline V and J ends were trimmed by 5 bases and 4 bases, with 6 bases remaining between them.

The chain joins TRBV6-2 or TRBV6-3 to TRBJ1-1; D remains ambiguous. The CDR3 is made up of 12 amino acids. Germline values: CDR1 MNHEY, CDR2 SVGEGT. The ends were cut back, 2 bases at V and 5 bases at J, with 6 bases in the middle. CDR3 residues: CASSYPVTEAFF. In nucleotides, the CDR3 is TGTGCCAGCAGTTACCCGGTTACTGAAGCTTTCTTT.

Notes on this clonotype: At one boundary the junction diverges from the germline segment, which might be a read error. V gene TRBV7-2 combines with J gene TRBJ2-6; D not resolved. There are 15 residues in the CDR3. Germline loops: CDR1 SGHTA, CDR2 FQGNSA. The CDR3 spells CACSFDNSGANVLTF. CDR3 nucleotide sequence: TGTGCCTGCAGCTTCGACAACAGTGGGGCCAACGTCCTGACTTTC.

Only a few counts were recorded for this clonotype. The chain employs TRBV5-1 and TRBJ2-2; D is unclear. Germline values: CDR1 SGHRS, CDR2 YFSETQ. The CDR3 is 19 residues long. The ends were cut back, 4 bases at V and 0 bases at J, with 22 bases in the middle. This CDR3 is CASSPTYLVSAPNTGELFF. The CDR3 DNA follows: TGCGCCAGCAGCCCCACTTATTTGGTTTCCGCCCCGAACACCGGGGAGCTGTTTTTT.